The entry below gives a single TCR beta chain sequence along with its context. Its matching antigen is unknown. The sample is drawn from a study of breast tumors, draining lymph nodes, adjacent tissues. Study results and caveats: Most tumor T cells seemingly derive from lymph node, then expand in tumor. Tumor repertoires ranked between lymph nodes and nontumor tissue in diversity, with V and J gene preferences. That most tumor T cells come from lymph nodes remained unproven. Tumor and nontumor repertoires were significantly more similar in luminal-like than in basal-like breast cancer.

MiXCR was run by TCRdb on the multiplex PCR reads, yielding one entry per CDR3 protein. This table holds tens of thousands of distinct CDR3 sequences, 36% found once. V shed 2 bases and J 4 bases; nucleotides not matched to a gene: 6. Per germline, CDR1 SGHNT and CDR2 YENEEA. CDR3 length equals 16 residues. Sample: breast tumor tissue. This TCR came from a female donor with breast cancer. Some clones in this sample may be carry-over from other donors' samples. The chain is built from TRBV11-3 and TRBJ2-3; TRBD1 matches at 10 bases. The CDR3 coding sequence is TGTGCCAGCAGCTTAAGGACAGGGGGAGGTTCAGATACGCAGTATTTT. Residues: CASSLRTGGGSDTQYF.